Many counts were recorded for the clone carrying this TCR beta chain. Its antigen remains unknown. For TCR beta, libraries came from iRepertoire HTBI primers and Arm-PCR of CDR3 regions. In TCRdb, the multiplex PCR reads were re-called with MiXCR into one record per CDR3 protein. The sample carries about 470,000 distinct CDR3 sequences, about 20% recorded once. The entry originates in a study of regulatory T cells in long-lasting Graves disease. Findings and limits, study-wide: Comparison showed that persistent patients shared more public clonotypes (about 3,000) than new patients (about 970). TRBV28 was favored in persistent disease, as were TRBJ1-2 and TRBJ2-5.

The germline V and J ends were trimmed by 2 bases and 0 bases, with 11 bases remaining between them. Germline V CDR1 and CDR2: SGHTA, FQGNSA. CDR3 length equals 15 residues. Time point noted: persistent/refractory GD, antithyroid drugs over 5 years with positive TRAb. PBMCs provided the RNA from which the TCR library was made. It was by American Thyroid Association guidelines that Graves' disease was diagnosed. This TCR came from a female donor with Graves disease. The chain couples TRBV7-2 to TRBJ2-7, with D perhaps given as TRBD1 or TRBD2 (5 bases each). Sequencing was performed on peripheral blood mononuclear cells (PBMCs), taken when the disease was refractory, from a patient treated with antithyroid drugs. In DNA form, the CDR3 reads TGTGCCAGCAGCTTAAGTACGGGGCCCTCCTACGAGCAGTACTTC. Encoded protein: CASSLSTGPSYEQYF.